Below are 23 T cell receptor beta chains sequenced from a single sample in a study of blood T cell repertoires in COVID-19. Sequenced by immunoSEQ multiplex PCR; TCRdb stores in-frame clones only, minus some. This table has approximately 150,000 clones, around four fifths appearing once. Sequencing input: peripheral blood. These receptor sequences come from a human donor in a cohort sampled during active COVID-19.

This chain joins TRBV4-1 and TRBJ1-2, with TRBD1 as a possible D gene (5 bases). There are 14 residues in the CDR3. Germline V gene data show CDR1 as MGHRA and CDR2 as YSYEKL. V was cut by 3 bases and J by 1 base, with 9 bases left in between. CDR3: CASSQLTVNYGYTF. The CDR3 DNA is TGCGCCAGCAGCCAGCTGACAGTTAACTATGGCTACACCTTC.

In this sample, this clone turned up once. This sequence joins TRBV28 and TRBJ1-1, with D unclear. Germline loops: CDR1 MDHEN, CDR2 SYDVKM. The CDR3 contains 14 residues. Trimming removed 6 bases from V and 2 bases from J, with 13 bases in between. CDR3 region: CASRRGEGNTEAFF. DNA of the CDR3: TGTGCCAGCAGGCGGGGAGAAGGTAACACTGAAGCTTTCTTT.

V gene TRBV19 combines with J gene TRBJ1-5; TRBD1 is a possible D gene (5 bases). Trimming cost V 5 bases and J 1 base, with 12 bases left between them. The germline V gene has CDR1 LNHDA and CDR2 SQIVND (reference sequence). There are 15 residues in the CDR3. CDR3 in amino acids: CASSFGRASNQPQHF. CDR3 nucleotide sequence: TGTGCCAGTAGTTTTGGCAGGGCCAGCAATCAGCCCCAGCATTTT.

J is TRBJ2-1 and V is TRBV20-1, with 7 positions matching TRBD1. Looked up from germline, CDR1 is DFQATT and CDR2 is SNEGSKA (reference sequence). V trimming: 3 bases; J trimming: 3 bases; junction bases outside the gene matches: 5. The CDR3 has 14 residues. The CDR3 region has the DNA TGCAGTGCTAGTTATCGGACAGGCTACAATGAGCAGTTCTTC. Protein: CSASYRTGYNEQFF.

This chain links TRBV4-2 with TRBJ2-1, with 8 positions matching TRBD2. CDR1 is LGHNA and CDR2 is YNFKEQ in the germline V gene. J lost 4 bases, V lost 0 bases, and 8 bases had no gene match. The CDR3 contains 17 residues. This CDR3 is CASSQESRTSIYNEQFF. The CDR3 DNA reads as TGTGCCAGCAGCCAAGAGTCTCGGACTAGCATTTACAATGAGCAGTTCTTC.

This rearrangement joins TRBV9 to TRBJ2-3, with 13 bases aligning to TRBD2. Trimming took 2 bases from V and 1 from J; bases not matched to a gene: 10. The CDR3 runs 19 residues. Germline V CDR1 and CDR2: SGDLS, YYNGEE. CDR3 sequence reads: CASSVSPLGLAGRTDTQYF. Here the CDR3 DNA reads TGTGCCAGCAGCGTTTCTCCCTTGGGACTAGCGGGACGCACAGATACGCAGTATTTT.

V usage is TRBV7-3 and J usage is TRBJ1-1, with D possibly TRBD1 on 6 matching bases. CDR1 is SGHTA, CDR2 FQGTGA, per germline. V lost 5 bases, J lost 2 bases, and 12 bases lay in between. The CDR3 consists of 14 residues. The CDR3 here is CASSPQGKNTEAFF. The CDR3 DNA sequence: TGTGCCAGCAGCCCACAGGGAAAAAACACTGAAGCTTTCTTT.

This chain connects TRBV7-3 to TRBJ2-5; a possible D gene is TRBD2 (6 bases). V gave up 1 base and J gave up 5 bases, with 14 bases separating them. The germline CDR1 and CDR2 sequences are SGHTA and FQGTGA. This CDR3 region has 15 residues. The CDR3 here is CASSLNGGAGETQYF. The CDR3 DNA reads as TGTGCCAGCAGCTTAAATGGAGGGGCCGGGGAGACCCAGTACTTC.

This rearrangement joins TRBV27 to TRBJ1-1, with D unclear. Germline V gene lookup returns CDR1 MNHEY and CDR2 SMNVEV (reference sequence). CDR3 length: 17 residues. Trimming left V 3 bases short and J 0 bases short, with 17 bases between. The CDR3 protein is CASSLRWAGKLNTEAFF. Written as DNA, the CDR3 is TGTGCCAGCAGTTTGCGGTGGGCGGGGAAACTGAACACTGAAGCTTTCTTT.

The rearrangement joins TRBV7-3 to TRBJ2-1; the D gene is possibly TRBD2 (5 bases). Germline V gene data show CDR1 as SGHTA and CDR2 as FQGTGA. Trimming cost V 4 bases and J 7 bases, with 11 bases left between them. The CDR3 has 13 residues. CDR3 sequence (DNA): TGTGCCAGCAGCTCAGGACCGGGGAATGAGCAGTTCTTC. Protein sequence: CASSSGPGNEQFF.

The chain carries TRBV5-5 and TRBJ2-7; TRBD1 might be the D (5 bases). The CDR3 sequence is 14 residues long. Germline V gene data show CDR1 as SGHKS and CDR2 as YYEKEE (reference sequence). V lost 2 bases, J lost 4 bases, and 13 bases lay in between. The CDR3 region has the DNA TGTGCCAGCAGCTTAGGGCCAGGGTCGTACGAGCAGTACTTC. It specifies CASSLGPGSYEQYF.

V is TRBV30 and J is TRBJ2-3; TRBD2 agrees at 12 bases. Germline values: CDR1 GTSNPN, CDR2 SVGIG (reference sequence). The V gene end was trimmed by 4 bases and the J gene end by 0 bases; junction bases not matched to a gene: 2. The CDR3 runs 15 residues. This CDR3 is CAWIGTSGSTDTQYF. The CDR3 nucleotides read TGTGCCTGGATCGGGACTAGCGGGAGCACAGATACGCAGTATTTT. Complete variable domain (other parts from reference TRBV30 and TRBJ2-3): SQTIHQWPATLVQPVGSPLSLECTVEGTSNPNLYWYRQAAGRGLQLLFYSVGIGQISSEVPQNLSASRPQDRQFILSSKKLLLSDSGFYLCAWIGTSGSTDTQYFGPGTRLTVL.

This clone was seen just once. Its ends do not fully match the called genes, so a read error is possible. This chain's CDR3 is CASSLAGHNEQFF. Here the CDR3 DNA reads TGTGCCAGCAGTCTAGCGGGGCACAATGAGCAGTTCTTC. The chain recombines TRBV12-3 or TRBV12-4 with TRBJ2-1, with 9 bases identical to TRBD2. The CDR3 extends over 13 amino acids.

The chain combines TRBV5-8 with TRBJ1-1; D call uncertain. The length of the CDR3 is 12 residues. The V and J ends lost 3 bases and 0 bases respectively, with 3 bases between them. Germline V CDR1 and CDR2: SGHTS, YDEGEE. The CDR3 sequence: CASSYLNTEAFF. The CDR3 coding sequence is TGTGCCAGCAGCTACTTGAACACTGAAGCTTTCTTT. The full variable domain, with the rest looked up from reference TRBV5-8 and TRBJ1-1, is EAGVTQSPTHLIKTRGQQATLRCSPISGHTSVYWYQQALGLGLQFLLWYDEGEERNRGNFPPRFSGRQFPNYSSELNVNALELEDSALYLCASSYLNTEAFFGQGTRLTVV.

The chain carries TRBV11-3 and TRBJ2-3, with 7 bases fitting TRBD1. CDR3 size: 15 residues. Germline-derived CDR1 and CDR2 are SGHNT and YENEEA. After removal of 1 base from V and 1 base from J, the junction contained 2 bases not matched to a gene. The CDR3 protein is CASSLGGGGTDTQYF. Written as DNA, the CDR3 is TGTGCCAGCAGCTTAGGAGGGGGCGGCACAGATACGCAGTATTTT.

This clone was picked up one time. This rearrangement joins TRBV4-1 to TRBJ2-5; possibly TRBD2 for D (6 bases). The germline gives CDR1 MGHRA, CDR2 YSYEKL. V lost 3 bases to trimming and J lost 2 bases, with 10 bases between them. The CDR3 extends over 14 amino acids. Here the CDR3 reads CASSQGGGQETQYF. The CDR3 coding sequence is TGCGCCAGCAGCCAGGGTGGGGGGCAAGAGACCCAGTACTTC.

V is TRBV10-3 and J is TRBJ1-3, with D possibly matching TRBD1 (5 bases). This CDR3 spans 15 amino acids. Germline CDR1 and CDR2: ENHRY and SYGVKD. V lost 7 bases and J 0 bases, leaving 13 bases between the germline ends. The DNA of the CDR3 is TGTGCCATCAATAGGACACCGGACTCTGGAAACACCATATATTTT. It yields the protein CAINRTPDSGNTIYF.

This clone appeared a single time. The chain recombines TRBV5-5 with TRBJ2-1; D remains unclear. Germline values: CDR1 SGHKS, CDR2 YYEKEE (reference sequence). Trimming took 3 bases from V and 4 from J, leaving 11 bases between them. This CDR3 is 14 amino acids long. In DNA, the CDR3 is TGTGCCAGCAGCTCCAATACAGCTTACAATGAGCAGTTCTTC. Translating it yields CASSSNTAYNEQFF.

The count of this clone is one. The chain recombines TRBV4-1 with TRBJ2-1; D remains ambiguous. V lost 3 bases, J lost 8 bases, and 8 bases lay in between. The CDR3 sequence is 12 residues long. Germline V gene sequence: CDR1 MGHRA, CDR2 YSYEKL. This CDR3 reads CASSQLGYEQFF. The DNA of the CDR3 is TGCGCCAGCAGCCAGCTCGGGTATGAGCAGTTCTTC.

The chain links TRBV6-6 to TRBJ1-1, with 10 bases fitting TRBD1. The CDR3 is made up of 15 amino acids. The V gene's germline CDR1 is MNHNY and CDR2 SVGAGI (reference sequence). V lost 5 bases and J lost 4; bases outside the gene matches: 7. The CDR3 here is CASSTPRDRGTEAFF. The CDR3 region has the DNA TGTGCCAGCAGTACTCCCCGGGACAGGGGCACTGAAGCTTTCTTT.

The CDR3 reads CASSPHPTGAGELFF. In nucleotides, the CDR3 is TGTGCCAGCAGCCCACACCCGACAGGGGCCGGGGAGCTGTTTTTT. The V call is TRBV7-3, the J call TRBJ2-2; the match to TRBD1 covers 8 bases. CDR1 is SGHTA, CDR2 FQGTGA, per germline. Losses at the gene ends were 5 bases for V and 6 bases for J; bases not matched to a gene: 8. The length of the CDR3 is 15 residues.

V and J are TRBV6-5 and TRBJ2-3; maybe TRBD1 (6 bases). CDR1 and CDR2 from the germline V gene are MNHEY and SVGAGI. The CDR3 contains 16 residues. Trimming shortened V by 2 bases and J by 3 bases, and 15 bases separated the two germline ends. CDR3 sequence: CASSYKTGQETDTQYF. CDR3 nucleotides: TGTGCCAGCAGTTACAAGACAGGCCAGGAAACAGATACGCAGTATTTT.

This clone came up once. The chain employs TRBV7-9 and TRBJ2-1; 7 bases are shared with TRBD2. CDR1 is SEHNR and CDR2 is FQNEAQ in the germline V gene (reference sequence). J gave up 4 bases and V 2 bases, and 14 bases lay outside the gene matches. The CDR3 runs to 18 residues. The CDR3 bases are TGTGCCAGCAGCTTATTCCCCCGGGAGGTCGCTCTATACAATGAGCAGTTCTTC. Protein product: CASSLFPREVALYNEQFF.